A selection of T cell receptor beta chains follows, all from one sample in a study of neoadjuvant anti-PD-1 for oral cavity cancer. TCRdb's copy holds only in-frame clones and misses some; the assay was immunoSEQ multiplex PCR. This table holds some 14,000 clones, over 55% found once. This specimen consisted of PBMCs, obtained after nivolumab (anti-PD-1) treatment. These receptors were collected from a person between 40 and 80 years old with oral cavity squamous cell carcinoma. CDR3s include the opening cysteine and the closing phenylalanine or tryptophan.

V: TRBV6-6
J: TRBJ1-1
CDR3: CASRVWTEAFF

V: TRBV7-8
J: TRBJ1-2
CDR3: CASSVSGQAVYGYTF

V: TRBV6-5
J: TRBJ2-4
CDR3: CASSYSRGLNTQTQYF

V: TRBV5-5
J: TRBJ2-5
CDR3: CASRATGEETQYF

V: TRBV4-1
J: TRBJ2-2
CDR3: CASSQGAGLAVLNTGELFF

V: TRBV9
J: TRBJ1-4
CDR3: CASSVAQGREKLFF

V: TRBV9
J: TRBJ2-7
CDR3: CASSVASGLSYEQYF

V: TRBV6-6
J: TRBJ2-1
CDR3: CASSYGGRADEQFF

V: TRBV5-1
J: TRBJ2-2
CDR3: CASSPLAGDTGELFF

V: TRBV5-1
J: TRBJ2-7
CDR3: CASRPREESEAEQYF

V: TRBV15
J: TRBJ1-1
CDR3: CATSRDTEAFF

V: TRBV6-6
J: TRBJ2-5
CDR3: CASSYGLTGQGETQYF

V: TRBV5-1
J: TRBJ2-5
CDR3: CASSLGDTWERETQYF

V: TRBV6-5
J: TRBJ2-3
CDR3: CASSPEPDTQYF

V: TRBV30
J: TRBJ1-1
CDR3: CAWMDWGTAEAFF

V: TRBV2
J: TRBJ1-2
CDR3: CASSGDRGFGYTF

V: TRBV4-1
J: TRBJ2-1
CDR3: CASSQDRDRGRKDEQFF

V: TRBV6-6
J: TRBJ2-2
CDR3: CASSYSDRGRTGELFF

V: TRBV4-2
J: TRBJ1-5
CDR3: CASSQEAGTGDQPQHF

V: TRBV5-1
J: TRBJ1-5
CDR3: CASSLGTVNQPQHF

V: TRBV4-1
J: TRBJ1-3
CDR3: CASSPGSYGNTIYF